This entry lists 20 T cell receptor beta chains sequenced from one sample in a study of early T cells in non-severe SARS-CoV-2 infection. TCRdb recomputed calls from the 5' RACE reads with MiXCR, one row per CDR3 protein. The repertoire holds 25,000 to 30,000 distinct CDR3 sequences, with 3.5% to 5% as singletons. Sequenced sample: whole blood. The receptors were sampled from an adult who was a healthcare worker with PCR-confirmed SARS-CoV-2 infection or an uninfected control (not recorded which).

Ten or more counts support this clonotype. The gene calls are TRBV7-9 and TRBJ1-6; the D is unclear. This CDR3 has 14 residues. Looked up from germline, CDR1 is SEHNR and CDR2 is FQNEAQ (reference sequence). V shed 4 bases and J shed 6 bases, with 10 bases lying between them. The CDR3 loop reads CASSSEGLNSPLHF. The CDR3 nucleotides are TGTGCCAGCAGCTCGGAGGGTCTTAATTCACCCCTCCACTTT.

This clonotype was seen many times. V is TRBV5-1 and J is TRBJ2-1; 10 positions agree with TRBD1. This CDR3 contains 15 residues. The V gene's germline CDR1 is SGHRS and CDR2 YFSETQ. Unmatched junction bases numbered 9, after V lost 4 bases and J lost 8 bases. The chain's CDR3 is CASSGGQGYKDEQFF. CDR3 DNA: TGCGCCAGCAGCGGGGGACAGGGGTATAAGGATGAGCAGTTCTTC.

This clonotype has ten or more counts. The chain couples TRBV5-1 to TRBJ2-7; either TRBD1 or TRBD2 may fit D (5 bases each). CDR1 is SGHRS, CDR2 YFSETQ, per germline. The CDR3 has 13 amino acids. V dropped 8 bases and J dropped 2 bases, with 14 bases sitting between them. This CDR3 is CASNRDGPYEQYF. The DNA of the CDR3 is TGCGCCAGTAACCGGGACGGACCCTACGAGCAGTACTTC.

This clonotype appeared many times. The gene calls are TRBV20-1 and TRBJ2-3, with 9 bases identical to TRBD2. Looked up from germline, CDR1 is DFQATT and CDR2 is SNEGSKA (reference sequence). With 3 bases clipped from V and 0 bases from J, the junction kept 4 bases outside the gene matches. The CDR3 runs to 15 residues. The CDR3 reads CSASQRGDSTDTQYF. The CDR3 nucleotides read TGCAGTGCTAGCCAGCGGGGGGATAGCACAGATACGCAGTATTTT.

This clonotype was counted many times. The rearrangement links TRBV5-1 to TRBJ1-6; 7 bases are shared with TRBD1. After removal of 4 bases from V and 6 bases from J, the junction contained 4 bases not matched to a gene. The CDR3 has 14 amino acids. CDR1 SGHRS and CDR2 YFSETQ come from the germline V gene. Here the CDR3 DNA reads TGCGCCAGCAGCCCGGGGACAGTTAATTCACCCCTCCACTTT. Translation gives CASSPGTVNSPLHF.

The J gene is TRBJ2-5, the V gene TRBV3-1; D is unclear. The V gene lost 4 bases and the J gene lost 2 bases, with 8 bases spanning the gap. The CDR3 length is 13 residues. The germline gives CDR1 LGHDT, CDR2 YNNKEL (reference sequence). The CDR3 protein is CASSPTEQETQYF. CDR3 coding DNA: TGTGCCAGCAGCCCGACGGAACAAGAGACCCAGTACTTC.

This clonotype was recorded at least ten times. J is TRBJ2-5 and V is TRBV7-9; no firm D call. V lost 1 base and J lost 2, with 11 bases in between. CDR1 and CDR2 (germline): SEHNR, FQNEAQ (reference sequence). CDR3 length equals 15 residues. The CDR3: CASSLESTWQETQYF. In nucleotides, the CDR3 is TGTGCCAGCAGCTTAGAAAGTACCTGGCAAGAGACCCAGTACTTC.

This clonotype was observed many times. CDR3 amino acids: CASSLGSGAGELFF. The CDR3 bases are TGTGCCAGCAGCTTAGGGTCCGGGGCCGGGGAGCTGTTTTTT. The V call is TRBV11-2, the J call TRBJ2-2; possibly TRBD2 for D (5 bases). Germline lookup yields CDR1 SGHAT and CDR2 FQNNGV. The CDR3 contains 14 residues. V dropped 1 base and J dropped 6 bases, with 9 bases sitting between them.

This clonotype was recorded many times. The chain employs TRBV20-1 and TRBJ1-5; 10 nucleotides agree with TRBD1. The germline CDR1 and CDR2 sequences are DFQATT and SNEGSKA (reference sequence). The CDR3 sequence is 15 residues long. Trimming at V came to 0 bases and at J to 7 bases, leaving 6 bases not matched to a gene. CDR3 DNA: TGCAGTGCTAGAGATGGGACAGGGGCTTGGCAGCCCCAGCATTTT. Translated, it gives CSARDGTGAWQPQHF.

This clonotype was counted many times. J is TRBJ2-5 and V is TRBV11-2, with TRBD2 as a possible D gene (5 bases). V lost 5 bases and J 0 bases, leaving 16 bases between the germline ends. Germline assignment: CDR1 SGHAT and CDR2 FQNNGV. The CDR3 extends over 16 amino acids. CDR3 sequence: CASSLRGATNQETQYF. Written as DNA, the CDR3 is TGTGCCAGCAGCCTGCGCGGAGCGACTAACCAAGAGACCCAGTACTTC.

This clonotype was seen at least ten times. This sequence joins TRBV7-2 and TRBJ2-1; 15 bases are a match to TRBD2. J lost 7 bases, V lost 5 bases, and 6 bases had no gene match. Germline V gene sequence: CDR1 SGHTA, CDR2 FQGNSA. The CDR3 totals 16 residues. The CDR3 coding sequence is TGTGCCAGCAGCCTCCGGACTAGCGGGGGGGGAAATGAGCAGTTCTTC. As protein: CASSLRTSGGGNEQFF.

This rearrangement joins TRBV12-3 or TRBV12-4 to TRBJ2-5, with 7 positions matching TRBD2. This CDR3 comprises 15 residues. Germline trimming cut 5 bases from V and 0 bases from J; bases unmatched to any gene: 6. DNA for the CDR3: TGTGCCAGCAGTCCGCTCGGGGGGTACCAAGAGACCCAGTACTTC. It codes for CASSPLGGYQETQYF.

This clonotype was counted at least ten times. The gene calls are TRBV20-1 and TRBJ2-2, with 8 bases lining up with TRBD2. With 2 bases clipped from V and 7 bases from J, the junction kept 9 bases outside the gene matches. The CDR3 consists of 15 residues. CDR1 and CDR2 from the germline V gene are DFQATT and SNEGSKA (reference sequence). CDR3 region: CSARMGTRGIGELFF. The CDR3 DNA follows: TGCAGTGCTAGAATGGGGACTAGGGGGATCGGGGAGCTGTTTTTT.

This clonotype was picked up many times. The V and J genes are TRBV9 and TRBJ2-7; no clear D gene. V dropped 7 bases and J dropped 1 base, with 12 bases sitting between them. The CDR3 loop spans 13 amino acids. Germline CDR1 is SGDLS and CDR2 is YYNGEE. This CDR3 is CASAGAGSYEQYF. CDR3 sequence (DNA): TGTGCCAGCGCTGGCGCAGGTTCCTACGAGCAGTACTTC.

This clonotype was recorded at least ten times. The rearrangement uses TRBV12-3 or TRBV12-4 and TRBJ2-5; the D gene is possibly TRBD2 (5 bases). The CDR3 is 16 residues long. Trimming shortened V by 1 base and J by 0 bases, and 12 bases separated the two germline ends. CDR3 coding DNA: TGTGCCAGCAGTTTAGGGTGGGGAGCAGACCAAGAGACCCAGTACTTC. Amino acid sequence: CASSLGWGADQETQYF.

Many counts were recorded for this clonotype. The J gene is TRBJ2-2, the V gene TRBV2; D perhaps matches TRBD1 (5 bases). The V end was cut by 3 bases, the J end by 4 bases, with 15 bases between. CDR1 and CDR2 from the germline V gene are SNHLY and FYNNEI. The CDR3 totals 16 residues. CDR3 residues: CASSEPGHSGTGELFF. CDR3 in DNA: TGTGCCAGCAGTGAGCCTGGACATTCGGGCACCGGGGAGCTGTTTTTT. Full variable domain (outside the CDR3, taken from reference TRBV2 and TRBJ2-2): EPEVTQTPSHQVTQMGQEVILRCVPISNHLYFYWYRQILGQKVEFLVSFYNNEISEKSEIFDDQFSVERPDGSNFTLKIRSTKLEDSAMYFCASSEPGHSGTGELFFGEGSRLTVL.

In its sample, this clonotype was seen a few times. This chain links TRBV5-4 with TRBJ2-2, with 10 bases aligning to TRBD2. The J segment lost 1 base and the V segment lost 3 bases, leaving 3 bases of the junction unmatched. The V gene's germline CDR1 is SGHNT and CDR2 YYREEE (reference sequence). CDR3 length: 16 amino acids. This chain's CDR3 is CASSSGLALNTGELFF. The CDR3 coding sequence is TGTGCCAGCAGCTCGGGACTAGCGCTGAACACCGGGGAGCTGTTTTTT. Combining the CDR3 with reference TRBV5-4 and TRBJ2-2 gives the whole variable domain ETGVTQSPTHLIKTRGQQVTLRCSSQSGHNTVSWYQQALGQGPQFIFQYYREEENGRGNFPPRFSGLQFPNYSSELNVNALELDDSALYLCASSSGLALNTGELFFGEGSRLTVL.

The rearrangement links TRBV11-2 to TRBJ1-6; no firm D call. This CDR3 is built from 16 residues. V was clipped by 3 bases and J by 6 bases, with 15 bases between them. Germline V gene lookup returns CDR1 SGHAT and CDR2 FQNNGV. The CDR3 DNA is TGTGCCAGCAGCTTTGGGAACAAGCGACGTAATTCACCCCTCCACTTT. Amino acids: CASSFGNKRRNSPLHF.

This clonotype occurred many times. The rearrangement links TRBV7-7 to TRBJ2-7, with D maybe TRBD2 (6 bases). Germline V CDR1 and CDR2: SSHAT, FNYEAQ (reference sequence). V was cut by 5 bases and J by 4 bases, with 12 bases left in between. The CDR3 consists of 13 residues. The chain's CDR3 is CASSRGTGYEQYF. CDR3 sequence (DNA): TGTGCCAGCAGCAGAGGGACTGGTTACGAGCAGTACTTC.

Many counts were recorded for this clonotype. The chain recombines TRBV15 with TRBJ2-7; D may be TRBD2 (6 bases). The V end was cut by 3 bases, the J end by 2 bases, with 17 bases between. The length of the CDR3 is 16 residues. CDR1 is LNHNV, CDR2 YYDKDF, per germline (reference sequence). The CDR3 DNA follows: TGTGCCACCAGCAGCCTCTTCGAGACTAGTACCTACGAGCAGTACTTC. Protein product: CATSSLFETSTYEQYF.